The present T cell receptor (beta chain) was sequenced within a study of cytomegalovirus exposure and HLA in healthy donors. Generated by immunoSEQ multiplex PCR, the TCRdb table keeps only in-frame clones and is missing some. This table holds more than 150,000 clones, more than 80% found once. Germline assignment: CDR1 PRHDT and CDR2 FYEKMQ (reference sequence). Trimming cost V 4 bases and J 2 bases; bases outside gene matches: 10. This CDR3 contains 18 residues. The donors were members of the validation cohort comprising about 120 subjects, separate from the approximately 710-subject first cohort. The chain combines TRBV13 with TRBJ2-6, with 8 bases that match TRBD1. This receptor was obtained from a man between 18 and 29 years old in good health and CMV-seropositive. The specimen was PBMCs. CDR3 loop: CASSSRAGGSAGANVLTF. CDR3 DNA: TGTGCCAGCAGCTCCCGGGCAGGGGGCTCCGCTGGGGCCAACGTCCTGACTTTC.